Given below is one TCR beta chain in context. Its specificity is unknown. This sample is drawn from a study of cytomegalovirus exposure and HLA in healthy donors. Study results and caveats: Accurate predictions that matched the HLA-A and HLA-B alleles of most subjects were reportedly made from TCR beta sequences. Later on, a genetic analysis was performed. It linked a missense variant in DCLRE1C with V- and J-gene trimming of TCR beta. It was assumed in the presence/absence analyses that sequencing depth was roughly uniform across donors.

CDR1 and CDR2 from the germline V gene are SGHVS and FNYEAQ. The CDR3 is 18 amino acids. J gave up 1 base and V 5 bases, and 9 bases lay outside the gene matches. 60 Vbeta and 13 Jbeta primers were used in PCR. Sequencing used immunoSEQ multiplex PCR; TCRdb keeps in-frame clones, though not all of them. This repertoire shows a few hundred thousand clones, 85% to 95% found once; its top ten account for around 1.7%. The receptor was isolated from a girl aged 2 to 10 in good health and CMV-seronegative. This chain joins TRBV7-6 and TRBJ2-6, with TRBD2 matching over 9 bases. The sample was PBMCs. The CDR3 DNA sequence: TGTGCCAGCAGCGCCATTAGCGGGGGCGCATCTGGGGCCAACGTCCTGACTTTC. Translating it yields CASSAISGGASGANVLTF.